The rows below give T cell receptor beta chains drawn from one sample of a study of blood T cell repertoires in COVID-19. Here immunoSEQ multiplex PCR was the method, and the copy in TCRdb shows in-frame clones only, minus some. This table has fewer than 90,000 clones, about two thirds appearing once. The sequenced sample consisted of peripheral blood. These receptors were obtained from a woman over 75 with acute or convalescent COVID-19. Each CDR3 is given with its conserved first and last residue. D genes are given only for firm matches. Not every row has a clone size; where given, it reads once, few, many or a size class.

d_gene,len,j_gene,v_gene,abundance,CDR3nt,CDR3aa
NA,21,TRBJ1-1,TRBV4-3,NA,TGCGCCAGCAGCCAAGGTCAGCGGGCGGGGTGGAGGGATATGATGAACACTGAAGCTTTCTTT,CASSQGQRAGWRDMMNTEAFF
NA,15,TRBJ2-2,TRBV5-4,NA,TGTGCCAGCACCCAAGGAGGGGCGAACACCGGGGAGCTGTTTTTT,CASTQGGANTGELFF
TRBD2,13,TRBJ2-5,TRBV6-2/TRBV6-3,few,TGTGCCAGCAGTACACTAGCGGGGGGGACCCAGTACTTC,CASSTLAGGTQYF
TRBD1,10,TRBJ1-1,TRBV29-1,NA,TGCAGCGTTGCAGGGGGTGAAGCTTTCTTT,CSVAGGEAFF
NA,16,TRBJ1-2,TRBV3-1/TRBV3-2,NA,TGTGCCAGCAGCCAGAAACCCCCAGGATTGGGCTATGGCTACACCTTC,CASSQKPPGLGYGYTF
NA,16,TRBJ1-6,TRBV28,NA,TGTGCCAGCACCCCAGGGCGGGGGTTCTATAATTCACCCCTCCACTTT,CASTPGRGFYNSPLHF
TRBD1,12,TRBJ1-1,TRBV6-5,few,TGTGCCAGCGGCAGGGGGCTAACTGAAGCTTTCTTT,CASGRGLTEAFF
NA,13,TRBJ1-2,TRBV25-1,NA,TGTGCCAGCACTGAGGCAGGGAACTATGGCTACACCTTC,CASTEAGNYGYTF
TRBD1,14,TRBJ1-2,TRBV10-3,few,TGTGCCATCAGCCGGACAGGGGACTACTATGGCTACACCTTC,CAISRTGDYYGYTF
NA,16,TRBJ2-2,TRBV19,few,TGTGCCAGTAGTGGTGGGGCGGGGGCCAACACCGGGGAGCTGTTTTTT,CASSGGAGANTGELFF
NA,13,TRBJ1-5,TRBV24-1,NA,TGTGCCACCAGTGATAGACTGGGTCAGCCCCAGCATTTT,CATSDRLGQPQHF
NA,12,TRBJ2-5,TRBV2,NA,TGTGCCAGCAGCTACTTCCAAGAGACCCAGTACTTC,CASSYFQETQYF
TRBD1,17,TRBJ1-3,TRBV5-6,many,TGTGCCAGCAGCTTGTGGGACAGTTATTACTCTGGAAACACCATATATTTT,CASSLWDSYYSGNTIYF
TRBD2,16,TRBJ2-3,TRBV7-3,NA,TGTGCCAGCAGCTTAAGTGGGACTAGCGTCGCAGATACGCAGTATTTT,CASSLSGTSVADTQYF
TRBD1,15,TRBJ1-1,TRBV2,NA,TGTGCCAGCACCCGCAGGGGGCCCGATGGCACTGAAGCTTTCTTT,CASTRRGPDGTEAFF
TRBD2,14,TRBJ2-3,TRBV6-4,NA,TGTGCCAGCAGCGAGCGGGGGGGCACAGATACGCAGTATTTT,CASSERGGTDTQYF
TRBD1,15,TRBJ1-2,TRBV28,NA,TGTGCCAGCAGCGAGCCGGGCAGGGGGACGAGTGGCTACACCTTC,CASSEPGRGTSGYTF
TRBD1,14,TRBJ2-1,TRBV7-2,NA,TGTGCCAGCAGCCAGGGGACAGGGATGAATGAGCAGTTCTTC,CASSQGTGMNEQFF
TRBD2,18,TRBJ2-1,TRBV6-2/TRBV6-3,few,TGTGCCAGCAGTTCCGGCGGTAGCGGGGGGGTCGGGGTCAATGAGCAGTTCTTC,CASSSGGSGGVGVNEQFF
NA,12,TRBJ1-5,TRBV20-1,NA,TGCAGTGCTAGTGTGGCAGATCAGCCCCAGCATTTT,CSASVADQPQHF
NA,11,TRBJ2-7,TRBV28,NA,TGTGCCAGCAGTGCGACCTACGAGCAGTACTTC,CASSATYEQYF
NA,14,TRBJ2-7,TRBV7-2,NA,TGTGCCAGCAGCTGGGGGCCAGGGAGATACGAGCAGTACTTC,CASSWGPGRYEQYF
TRBD2,16,TRBJ2-7,TRBV5-1,NA,TGCGCCAGCAGCGCCTCTTGGCCTAGCGGGGGGTACGAGCAGTACTTC,CASSASWPSGGYEQYF
TRBD1,18,TRBJ2-3,TRBV6-1,NA,TGTGCCAGCAGTGAAAGGGGACAGGGGCCCCGACGCACAGATACGCAGTATTTT,CASSERGQGPRRTDTQYF
TRBD1,13,TRBJ2-7,TRBV30,NA,TGTGCCTGGAGGTGGGACAGGGGGGGAGAGCAGTACTTC,CAWRWDRGGEQYF
NA,14,TRBJ2-7,TRBV7-2,NA,TGTGCCAGCAGCTTAAACAGGGTCTCCTACGAGCAGTACTTC,CASSLNRVSYEQYF
NA,16,TRBJ1-5,TRBV6-2/TRBV6-3,NA,TGTGCCAGCAGTTTCTCAACAGGGAGAAAGGATCAGCCCCAGCATTTT,CASSFSTGRKDQPQHF
TRBD2,16,TRBJ2-5,TRBV7-3,NA,TGTGCCAGCAGCCCAACGGGCGGGGGGGCAGGAGAGACCCAGTACTTC,CASSPTGGGAGETQYF
NA,16,TRBJ1-6,TRBV30,NA,TGTGCCTGGAGTTTCACTAGGAGCTCCTATAATTCACCCCTCCACTTT,CAWSFTRSSYNSPLHF
TRBD1,15,TRBJ1-1,TRBV19,NA,TGTGCCACTATGGGGGACAGGGGGCAGAACACTGAAGCTTTCTTT,CATMGDRGQNTEAFF
TRBD2,17,TRBJ2-1,TRBV14,once,TGTGCCAGCAGCCGCCAGCGGGGGGCCTTAACCTACAATGAGCAGTTCTTC,CASSRQRGALTYNEQFF
TRBD1,15,TRBJ1-5,TRBV19,NA,TGTGCCAGTACCGGGACAGGTGAACACAATCAGCCCCAGCATTTT,CASTGTGEHNQPQHF
TRBD2,18,TRBJ2-5,TRBV7-3,once,TGTGCCAGCAGCTTTCGGACTAGCGGGGAGCTTAAACAAGAGACCCAGTACTTC,CASSFRTSGELKQETQYF
NA,16,TRBJ2-2,TRBV11-1,NA,TGTGCCAGCAGCCAAGTCGGGGGGCGGGGCACCGGGGAGCTGTTTTTT,CASSQVGGRGTGELFF
TRBD2,14,TRBJ2-1,TRBV6-5,once,TGTGCCAGCAGGGCGGGGGACCCCTACAATGAGCAGTTCTTC,CASRAGDPYNEQFF
TRBD1,14,TRBJ2-7,TRBV4-3,once,TGCGCCAGCAGCCAAGGTACAGGGGTCTACGAGCAGTACTTC,CASSQGTGVYEQYF